This entry lists 10 T cell receptor beta chains sequenced from one sample in a study of cytomegalovirus exposure and HLA in healthy donors. A multiplex PCR was run with 60 Vbeta primers and 13 Jbeta primers. Generated by immunoSEQ multiplex PCR, the TCRdb table keeps only in-frame clones and is missing some. The sample lists around 150,000 clones; 65% to 70% were seen once. Sequenced material: PBMCs. Receptors originate from a woman between 18 and 29 years old in good health and CMV-seropositive.

This clone came up a few times. V is TRBV7-2 and J is TRBJ1-5; D perhaps matches TRBD1 (6 bases). Germline lookup yields CDR1 SGHTA and CDR2 FQGNSA. The V and J ends lost 5 bases and 1 base respectively, with 12 bases between them. The CDR3 spans 15 residues. The CDR3 DNA sequence: TGTGCCAGCAGCGTCAGAGGACAGAGCAATCAGCCCCAGCATTTT. This gives the protein CASSVRGQSNQPQHF.

The chain has TRBV18 and TRBJ1-1; TRBD1 matches 7 bases. V trimming: 1 base; J trimming: 1 base; junction bases outside the gene matches: 3. Germline-derived CDR1 and CDR2 are KGHSH and LQKENI. The CDR3 sequence is 15 residues long. The CDR3, as DNA: TGTGCCAGCTCACCACAACAGGGGAAGAACACTGAAGCTTTCTTT. It codes for CASSPQQGKNTEAFF. Full variable domain (remainder filled in from reference TRBV18 and TRBJ1-1): NAGVMQNPRHLVRRRGQEARLRCSPMKGHSHVYWYRQLPEEGLKFMVYLQKENIIDESGMPKERFSAEFPKEGPSILRIQQVVRGDSAAYFCASSPQQGKNTEAFFGQGTRLTVV.

This chain joins TRBV9 and TRBJ2-1, with D unclear. In germline, CDR1 is SGDLS, CDR2 YYNGEE. V dropped 4 bases and J dropped 0 bases, with 11 bases sitting between them. The CDR3 contains 15 residues. This chain's CDR3 is CASSTGLVSYNEQFF. DNA for the CDR3: TGTGCCAGCAGCACCGGTCTTGTCTCCTACAATGAGCAGTTCTTC.

This clone appeared a few times. The chain employs TRBV4-3 and TRBJ2-1, with 9 positions matching TRBD2. CDR1 and CDR2 from the germline V gene are LGHNA and YSLEER. The CDR3 loop spans 16 amino acids. With V trimmed by 3 bases and J by 3 bases, 6 bases remained unmatched. The CDR3 reads CASSQSLAGHYNEQFF. CDR3 DNA: TGCGCCAGCAGCCAGTCTCTAGCGGGGCACTACAATGAGCAGTTCTTC.

The V gene is TRBV7-3, the J gene TRBJ1-2, with D possibly TRBD1 on 5 matching bases. Deletions cut 2 bases from V and 8 bases from J, with 12 bases between. CDR1 and CDR2 from the germline V gene are SGHTA and FQGTGA. The CDR3 is 13 amino acids. CDR3 region: CASSLAPRGGYTF. CDR3 sequence (DNA): TGTGCCAGCAGCTTAGCTCCAAGGGGAGGCTACACCTTC.

The CDR3 DNA reads as TGTGCCAGCAGCCCAGGGGGTCGGACTGAAGCTTTCTTT. It translates to CASSPGGRTEAFF. This sequence joins TRBV7-9 and TRBJ1-1; 7 nucleotides line up with TRBD1. V dropped 5 bases and J dropped 5; count of bases not matched to a gene: 5. The CDR3 is 13 amino acids. The germline V gene has CDR1 SEHNR and CDR2 FQNEAQ (reference sequence).

The chain employs TRBV28 and TRBJ1-3; 8 bases align to TRBD1. CDR1 MDHEN and CDR2 SYDVKM come from the germline V gene. This CDR3 has 18 amino acids. Germline trimming cut 5 bases from V and 4 bases from J; bases unmatched to any gene: 16. The CDR3 reads CASSEYGQGRVGGNTIYF. CDR3 bases: TGTGCCAGCAGTGAATATGGACAGGGTAGAGTTGGAGGAAACACCATATATTTT.

This rearrangement joins TRBV27 to TRBJ2-7, with D possibly being TRBD2 (6 bases). V was cut by 6 bases and J by 3 bases, with 24 bases left in between. The germline V gene has CDR1 MNHEY and CDR2 SMNVEV (reference sequence). There are 17 residues in the CDR3. This CDR3 is CASSARQRRGGYYEQYF. DNA for the CDR3: TGTGCCAGCAGCGCCCGGCAACGGAGGGGAGGCTACTACGAGCAGTACTTC.

This sequence joins TRBV5-1 and TRBJ2-1, with 7 bases that match TRBD1. The CDR3 length is 14 residues. The germline V gene encodes CDR1 SGHRS and CDR2 YFSETQ. Trimming removed 2 bases from V and 5 bases from J; junction bases left unmatched: 4. Written as DNA, the CDR3 is TGCGCCAGCAGCTTAGAGGGGGCCCACAATGAGCAGTTCTTC. This translates into CASSLEGAHNEQFF.

The J gene is TRBJ2-5, the V gene TRBV10-3, with D perhaps matching TRBD1 (6 bases). Germline V gene sequence: CDR1 ENHRY, CDR2 SYGVKD. V dropped 4 bases and J dropped 1 base, with 7 bases sitting between them. The CDR3 runs to 13 residues. In nucleotides, the CDR3 is TGTGCCATCAGTGGACAGGTCCAAGAGACCCAGTACTTC. It yields the protein CAISGQVQETQYF.